A selection of T cell receptor beta chains follows, all from one sample in a study of blood T cell repertoires in COVID-19. The assay was immunoSEQ multiplex PCR, and TCRdb's table has in-frame clones only and misses some. The table shows roughly 120,000 clones, with roughly 80% occurring only once. Input material: peripheral blood. These receptors all come from a man aged 50 to 60 with acute or convalescent COVID-19. The conserved cysteine and the conserved F or W are not part of the CDR3 here.

TRBV5-1	13	TRBJ2-2	ASSFGLSNTGELF
TRBV9	15	TRBJ2-5	ASSDHPSVGSQETQY
TRBV7-9	14	TRBJ2-2	ASSSTSDRGAGELF
TRBV19	12	TRBJ2-2	ASSIKGDTGELF
TRBV5-4	14	TRBJ2-5	ASSPGLAGGMETQY
TRBV5-1	13	TRBJ1-1	ASSYGQDQNTEAF
TRBV11-1	11	TRBJ2-7	ASSFSLASEQY
TRBV3-1/TRBV3-2	10	TRBJ2-7	ASSPDSYEQY
TRBV11-3	16	TRBJ1-1	ASSYGTPGQGMNTEAF
TRBV28	13	TRBJ2-4	ASSNHGGAKNIQY
TRBV7-9	12	TRBJ2-1	ASKLAGAGDEQF
TRBV5-1	13	TRBJ2-5	ASSLTSGWQETQY
TRBV7-8	13	TRBJ1-6	ASSPRDSYNSPLH
TRBV2	14	TRBJ1-6	ASSDTSVKNNSPLH
TRBV11-2	10	TRBJ1-1	ASSLAGVEAF
TRBV5-4	12	TRBJ2-2	ASSRAGVSGELF
TRBV29-1	10	TRBJ1-2	SVEASNYGYT
TRBV29-1	12	TRBJ1-5	SVATGSGNQPQH
TRBV19	14	TRBJ1-5	ASSIGWGRDNQPQH
TRBV19	11	TRBJ1-6	ASSIPANSPLH
TRBV5-1	15	TRBJ2-7	ASSLRWTSGNGDEQY
TRBV3-1/TRBV3-2	12	TRBJ1-2	ASSQDNRADGYT
TRBV27	11	TRBJ2-7	ASSTGGTYEQY